This record concerns one T cell receptor beta chain sequence. What it recognizes is unknown. MiXCR was run by TCRdb on the 5' RACE reads, yielding one entry per CDR3 protein. The profile shows 200,000 to 250,000 distinct CDR3 sequences, roughly 15% of them singletons. These data are taken from a study of T-cell memory formation after mild COVID-19. General observations from the study: Pre-infection memory held some responding clones, suggesting pre-existing cross-reactive T cells responded.

Germline loops: CDR1 SGHTA, CDR2 FQGNSA. The CDR3 is 16 amino acids. V was cut by 1 base and J by 6 bases, with 13 bases left in between. The sample taken for sequencing was PBMCs or a T cell subset sorted from them (not recorded which). This TCR came from a man aged 18 to 30 who had mild COVID-19 (a few samples of this study predate the infection). Cell type and time point are not known. The V gene is TRBV7-2, the J gene TRBJ1-6; D is unresolved. CDR3 sequence reads: CASSLEVGPTNSPLHF. DNA for the CDR3: TGTGCCAGCAGCTTAGAGGTGGGCCCCACTAATTCACCCCTCCACTTT.